The sequence of this T cell receptor (beta chain) was determined in a study of blood T cell repertoires in COVID-19. In the authors' methods: It was from reference gene primer amplification that nucleated cell counts were estimated. TCRdb's copy holds only in-frame clones and misses some; the assay was immunoSEQ multiplex PCR. From that table come the V and J calls and clone size; the DNA was used to work out D and trimming. The table includes roughly 95,000 clones, just over 90% detected once. This CDR3 contains 18 residues. J lost 5 bases, V lost 0 bases, and 10 bases had no gene match. CDR1 and CDR2 (germline): MGHRA, YSYEKL.

The sample taken for sequencing was peripheral blood. The chain is built from TRBV4-1 and TRBJ1-1, with TRBD1 matching 12 bases. The origin of this receptor is a woman aged 45 to 65 in a cohort sampled during active COVID-19. CDR3 protein: CASSQEGDRGPFETEAFF. CDR3 DNA: TGCGCCAGCAGCCAAGAGGGGGACAGGGGGCCATTCGAGACTGAAGCTTTCTTT.